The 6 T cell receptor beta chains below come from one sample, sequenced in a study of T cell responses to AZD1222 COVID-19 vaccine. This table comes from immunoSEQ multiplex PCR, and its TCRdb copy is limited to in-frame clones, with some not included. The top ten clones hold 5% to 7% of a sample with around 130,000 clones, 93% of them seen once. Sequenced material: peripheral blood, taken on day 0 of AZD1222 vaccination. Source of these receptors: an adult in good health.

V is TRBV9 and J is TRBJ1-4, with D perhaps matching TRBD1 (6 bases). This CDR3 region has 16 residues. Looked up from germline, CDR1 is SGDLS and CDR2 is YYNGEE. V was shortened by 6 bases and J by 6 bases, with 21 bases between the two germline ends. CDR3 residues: CASTPGLRPGDEKLFF. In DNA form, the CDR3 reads TGTGCCAGCACCCCCGGGCTACGGCCAGGGGATGAAAAACTGTTTTTT.

CDR3 nucleotide sequence: TGTGCCAGCTCATTCTCCGGGACAGGACTGACCTACGAGCAGTACTTC. Translated, it gives CASSFSGTGLTYEQYF. V is TRBV18 and J is TRBJ2-7, with TRBD1 matching over 8 bases. The V gene's germline CDR1 is KGHSH and CDR2 LQKENI. This CDR3 comprises 16 residues. The trim removed 5 bases at V and 2 bases at J, leaving 11 bases unmatched.

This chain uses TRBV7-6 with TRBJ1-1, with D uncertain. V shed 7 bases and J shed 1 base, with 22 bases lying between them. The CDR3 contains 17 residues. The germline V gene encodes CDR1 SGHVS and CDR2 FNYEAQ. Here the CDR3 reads CASTPDRDRGWNTEAFF. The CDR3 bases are TGTGCCAGCACCCCCGACCGTGATCGAGGGTGGAACACTGAAGCTTTCTTT.

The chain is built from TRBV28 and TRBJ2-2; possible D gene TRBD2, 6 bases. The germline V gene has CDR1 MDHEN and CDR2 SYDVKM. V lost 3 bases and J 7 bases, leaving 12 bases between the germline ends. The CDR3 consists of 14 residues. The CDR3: CASSFGGLSGELFF. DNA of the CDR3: TGTGCCAGCAGTTTTGGAGGGTTAAGCGGGGAGCTGTTTTTT. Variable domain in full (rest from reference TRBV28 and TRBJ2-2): DVKVTQSSRYLVKRTGEKVFLECVQDMDHENMFWYRQDPGLGLRLIYFSYDVKMKEKGDIPEGYSVSREKKERFSLILESASTNQTSMYLCASSFGGLSGELFFGEGSRLTVL.

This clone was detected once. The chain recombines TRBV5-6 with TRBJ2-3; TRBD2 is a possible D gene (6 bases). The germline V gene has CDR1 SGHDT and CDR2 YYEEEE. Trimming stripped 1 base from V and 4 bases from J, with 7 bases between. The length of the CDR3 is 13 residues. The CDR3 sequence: CASSLPGADTQYF. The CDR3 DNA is TGTGCCAGCAGCTTGCCGGGGGCAGATACGCAGTATTTT.

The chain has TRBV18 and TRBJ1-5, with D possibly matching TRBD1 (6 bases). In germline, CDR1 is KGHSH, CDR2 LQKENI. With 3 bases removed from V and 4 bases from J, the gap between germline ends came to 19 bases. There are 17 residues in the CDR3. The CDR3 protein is CASSPIRTKGGNQPQHF. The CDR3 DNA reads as TGTGCCAGCTCACCCATCCGGACGAAAGGGGGAAATCAGCCCCAGCATTTT.